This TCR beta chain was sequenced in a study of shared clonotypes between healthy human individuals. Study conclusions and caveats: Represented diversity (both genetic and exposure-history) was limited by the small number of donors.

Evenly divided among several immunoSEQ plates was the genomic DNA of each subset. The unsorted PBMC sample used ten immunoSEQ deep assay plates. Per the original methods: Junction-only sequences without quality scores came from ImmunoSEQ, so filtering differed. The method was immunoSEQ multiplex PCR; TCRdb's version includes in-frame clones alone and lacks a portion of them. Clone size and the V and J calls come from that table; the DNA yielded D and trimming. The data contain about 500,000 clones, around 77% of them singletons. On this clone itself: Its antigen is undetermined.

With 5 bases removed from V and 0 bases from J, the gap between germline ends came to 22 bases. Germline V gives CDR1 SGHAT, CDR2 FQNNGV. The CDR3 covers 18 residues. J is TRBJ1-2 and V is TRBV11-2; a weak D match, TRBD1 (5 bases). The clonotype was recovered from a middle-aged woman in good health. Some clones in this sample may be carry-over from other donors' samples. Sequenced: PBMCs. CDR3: CASSKAPKAGPTNYGYTF. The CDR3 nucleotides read TGTGCCAGCAGCAAGGCGCCCAAGGCAGGGCCCACTAACTATGGCTACACCTTC.